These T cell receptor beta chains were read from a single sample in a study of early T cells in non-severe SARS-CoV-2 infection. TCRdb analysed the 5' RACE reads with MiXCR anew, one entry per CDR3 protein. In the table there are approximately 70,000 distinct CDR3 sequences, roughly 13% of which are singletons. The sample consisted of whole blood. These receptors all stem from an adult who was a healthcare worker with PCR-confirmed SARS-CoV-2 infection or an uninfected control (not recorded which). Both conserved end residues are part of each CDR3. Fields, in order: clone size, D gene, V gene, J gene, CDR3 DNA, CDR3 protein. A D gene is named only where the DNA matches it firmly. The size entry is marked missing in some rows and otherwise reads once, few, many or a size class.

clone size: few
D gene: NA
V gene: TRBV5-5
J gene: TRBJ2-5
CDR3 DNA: TGTGCCAGCAGCTTGAACGGAGAAGAGACCCAGTACTTC
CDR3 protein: CASSLNGEETQYF

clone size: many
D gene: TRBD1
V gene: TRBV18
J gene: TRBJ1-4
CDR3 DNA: TGTGCCAGCGCAGGACAGGGATTGTTGGAAAAACTGTTTTTT
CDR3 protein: CASAGQGLLEKLFF

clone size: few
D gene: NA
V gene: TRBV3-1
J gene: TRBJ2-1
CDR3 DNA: TGTGCCAGCAGCCGGTGGCGTCGGGAGAATAATGAGCAGTTCTTC
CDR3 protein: CASSRWRRENNEQFF

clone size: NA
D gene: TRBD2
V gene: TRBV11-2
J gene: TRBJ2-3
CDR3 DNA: TGTGCCAGCAGATCTTTAGCGGGGGGACGGGAGGATACGCAGTATTTT
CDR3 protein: CASRSLAGGREDTQYF

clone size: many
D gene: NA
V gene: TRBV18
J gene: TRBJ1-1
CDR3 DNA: TGTGCCAGCTCCCCTTTACCGACGGAGAACACTGAAGCTTTCTTT
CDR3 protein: CASSPLPTENTEAFF

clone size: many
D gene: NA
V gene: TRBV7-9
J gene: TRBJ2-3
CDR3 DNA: TGTGCCAGCAGCTTAGTTGGGACGGTGGGGGATACGCAGTATTTT
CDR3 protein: CASSLVGTVGDTQYF

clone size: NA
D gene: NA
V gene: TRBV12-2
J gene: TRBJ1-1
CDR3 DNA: TGTGCAAGTCGCTTCAGGACAGGAGCTTTCTTT
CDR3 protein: CASRFRTGAFF

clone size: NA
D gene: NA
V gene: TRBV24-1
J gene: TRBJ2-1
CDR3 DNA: TGTGCCACCAGTGATTTTGTCCGGATCGATTGTGACAATGAGCAGTTCTTC
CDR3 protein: CATSDFVRIDCDNEQFF

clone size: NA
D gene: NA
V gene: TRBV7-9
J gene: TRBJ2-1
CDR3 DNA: TGTGCCAGCAGCTTAGCGGGGGTCAGAGCGAATGAGCAGTTCTTC
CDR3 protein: CASSLAGVRANEQFF

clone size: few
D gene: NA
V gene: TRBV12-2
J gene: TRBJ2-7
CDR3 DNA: TGTGCAAGTCGCTTAGCCCTAGACAGGGGGGGCCACGAGCAGTACTTC
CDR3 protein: CASRLALDRGGHEQYF

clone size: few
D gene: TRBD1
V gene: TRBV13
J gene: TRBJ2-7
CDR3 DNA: TGTGCCAGCAGCTCTTACAGGGGGAGCTCCTACGAGCAGTACTTC
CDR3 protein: CASSSYRGSSYEQYF

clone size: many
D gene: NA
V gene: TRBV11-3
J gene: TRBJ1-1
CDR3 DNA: TGTGCCAGCAGCTACCCCAGGGCCACGAACACTGAAGCTTTCTTT
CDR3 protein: CASSYPRATNTEAFF

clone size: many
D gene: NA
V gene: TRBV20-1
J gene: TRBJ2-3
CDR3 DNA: TGCAGTGCACAAGGTGGAGATACGCAGTATTTT
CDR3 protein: CSAQGGDTQYF

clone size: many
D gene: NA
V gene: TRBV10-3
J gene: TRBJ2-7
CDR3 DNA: TGTGCCATCAGTCGGGAGACCTACGAGCAGTACTTC
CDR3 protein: CAISRETYEQYF

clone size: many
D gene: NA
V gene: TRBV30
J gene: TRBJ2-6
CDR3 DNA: TGTGCCTGGAGTGGTTTTGGACGGGGGCCTTACTCTGGGGCCAACGTCCTGACTTTC
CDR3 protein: CAWSGFGRGPYSGANVLTF

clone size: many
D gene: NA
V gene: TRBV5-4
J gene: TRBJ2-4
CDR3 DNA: TGTGCCAGCAGCTATCCGGGAGATGGGGACATTCAGTACTTC
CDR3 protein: CASSYPGDGDIQYF

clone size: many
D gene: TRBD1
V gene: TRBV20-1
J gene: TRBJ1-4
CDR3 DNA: TGCAGTGCCCCCCAGGGGGCTGGAAGAAATGAAAAACTGTTTTTT
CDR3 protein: CSAPQGAGRNEKLFF

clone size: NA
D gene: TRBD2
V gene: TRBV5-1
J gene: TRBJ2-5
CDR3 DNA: TGCGCCAGCAGCTTGCGGGGGGGCGAGACCCAGTACTTC
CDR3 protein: CASSLRGGETQYF

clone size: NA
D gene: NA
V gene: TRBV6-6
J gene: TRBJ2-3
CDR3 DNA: TGTGCCAGCAGAGATATCACAGATACGCAGTATTTT
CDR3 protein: CASRDITDTQYF

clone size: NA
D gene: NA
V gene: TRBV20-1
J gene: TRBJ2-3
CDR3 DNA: TGCAGTGCTAGAGATCAGGCCCTACGATATACGCAGTATTTT
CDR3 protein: CSARDQALRYTQYF

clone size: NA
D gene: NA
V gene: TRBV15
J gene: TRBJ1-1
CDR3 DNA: TGTGCCACCAGCAGAGATCCGCGGCGTGAAGCTTTCTTT
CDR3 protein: CATSRDPRREAFF

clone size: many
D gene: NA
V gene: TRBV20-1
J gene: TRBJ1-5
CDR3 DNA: TGCAGTGCTAGACGATTTGATCAGCCCCAGCATTTT
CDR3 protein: CSARRFDQPQHF

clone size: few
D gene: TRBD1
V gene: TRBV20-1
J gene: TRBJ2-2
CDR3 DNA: TGCAGTGCTAAAGGTCCGACAGGGGCGAAGAACACCGGGGAGCTGTTTTTT
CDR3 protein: CSAKGPTGAKNTGELFF

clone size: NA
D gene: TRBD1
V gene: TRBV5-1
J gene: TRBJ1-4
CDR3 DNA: TGCGCCAGCAGCGTGACAGGGCGTAATGAAAAACTGTTTTTT
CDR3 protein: CASSVTGRNEKLFF

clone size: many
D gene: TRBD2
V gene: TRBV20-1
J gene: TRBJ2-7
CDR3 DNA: TGCAGTGCTATTGGCGGGAGCTCCTACGAGCAGTACTTC
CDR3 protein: CSAIGGSSYEQYF

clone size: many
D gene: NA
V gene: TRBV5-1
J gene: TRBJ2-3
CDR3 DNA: TGCGCCAGCCTCCCGATTCCACGCGGGGCGGGTGGGAGCACAGATACGCAGTATTTT
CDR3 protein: CASLPIPRGAGGSTDTQYF

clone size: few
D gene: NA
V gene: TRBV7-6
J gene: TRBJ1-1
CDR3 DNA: TGTGCCAGCAGCTTAAGTGGCACTGAAGCTTTCTTT
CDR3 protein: CASSLSGTEAFF

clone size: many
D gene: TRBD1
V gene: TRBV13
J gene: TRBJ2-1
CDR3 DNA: TGTGCCAGCAGCTTAGCCAGGGGGTATGAGCAGTTCTTC
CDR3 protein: CASSLARGYEQFF

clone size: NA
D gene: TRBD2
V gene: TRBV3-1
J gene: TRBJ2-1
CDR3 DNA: TGTGCCAGCAGCCGACTAGCGGGATCCTACAATGAGCAGTTCTTC
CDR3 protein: CASSRLAGSYNEQFF

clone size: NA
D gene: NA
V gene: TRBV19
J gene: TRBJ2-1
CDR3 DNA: TGTGCCAGTAGTTGGTCCGATGAGCAGTTCTTC
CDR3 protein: CASSWSDEQFF

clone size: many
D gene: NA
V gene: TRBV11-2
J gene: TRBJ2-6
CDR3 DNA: TGTGCCAGCAGCGTGGCTGGGGCCAACGTCCTGACTTTC
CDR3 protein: CASSVAGANVLTF

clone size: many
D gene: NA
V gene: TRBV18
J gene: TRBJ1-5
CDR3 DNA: TGTGCCAGCTCACCCGAGGGGTATGAGCCCCAGCATTTT
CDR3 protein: CASSPEGYEPQHF

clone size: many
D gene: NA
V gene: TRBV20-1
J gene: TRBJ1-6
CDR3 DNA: TGCAGTGCTAGAGATCCAATCGGTTTTAGTTCACCCCTCCACTTT
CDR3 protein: CSARDPIGFSSPLHF

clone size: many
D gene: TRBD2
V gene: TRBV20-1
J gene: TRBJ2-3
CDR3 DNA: TGCAGTGCTAGAGGGGGCAAAGCGGGGATCACAGATACGCAGTATTTT
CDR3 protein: CSARGGKAGITDTQYF

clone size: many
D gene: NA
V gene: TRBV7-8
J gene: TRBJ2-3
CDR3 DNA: TGTGCCAGCAGTCAACCAGGGGTTATCACAGATACGCAGTATTTT
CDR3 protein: CASSQPGVITDTQYF

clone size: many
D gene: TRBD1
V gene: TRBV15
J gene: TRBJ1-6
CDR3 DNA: TGTGCCACCAGCAGGACCGGGACAGGGAATTCACCCCTCCACTTT
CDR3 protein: CATSRTGTGNSPLHF

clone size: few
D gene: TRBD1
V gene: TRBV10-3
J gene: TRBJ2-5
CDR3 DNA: TGTGCCATCAGTGCAGCCGGGACAGCTCAAGAGACCCAGTACTTC
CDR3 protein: CAISAAGTAQETQYF

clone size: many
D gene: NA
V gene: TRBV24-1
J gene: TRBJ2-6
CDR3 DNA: TGTGCCACCGGCAACCCAGGAAGGGGCTCTGGGGCCAACGTCCTGACTTTC
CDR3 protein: CATGNPGRGSGANVLTF

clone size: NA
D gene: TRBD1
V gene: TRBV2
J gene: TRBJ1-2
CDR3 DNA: TGTGCCAGCAGTAGGGACAGGGAAGGCTACACCTTC
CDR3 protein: CASSRDREGYTF

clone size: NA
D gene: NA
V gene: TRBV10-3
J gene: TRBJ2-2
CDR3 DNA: TGTGCCATCAGTGAAACTACCGGGGAGCTGTTTTTT
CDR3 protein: CAISETTGELFF

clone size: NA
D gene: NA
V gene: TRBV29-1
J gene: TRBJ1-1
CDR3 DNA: TGCAGCGTTGAAGAGGTGGGGGTCGAAAGAATAGGCACTGAAGCTTTCTTT
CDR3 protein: CSVEEVGVERIGTEAFF

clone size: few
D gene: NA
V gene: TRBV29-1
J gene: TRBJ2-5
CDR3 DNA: TGCAGCGTTGAAGCGTCCTGGGGGTCGGGAGAGACCCAGTACTTC
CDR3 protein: CSVEASWGSGETQYF

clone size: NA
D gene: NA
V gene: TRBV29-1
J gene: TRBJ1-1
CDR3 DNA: TGCAGCGTTGAAGGGCCAGAGAACACTGAAGCTTTCTTT
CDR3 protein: CSVEGPENTEAFF

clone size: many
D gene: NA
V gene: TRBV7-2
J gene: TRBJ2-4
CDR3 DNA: TGTGCCAGCAGCTCCAGGGTAGCCAAAAACATTCAGTACTTC
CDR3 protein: CASSSRVAKNIQYF

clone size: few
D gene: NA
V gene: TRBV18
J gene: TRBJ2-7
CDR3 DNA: TGTGCCAGCTCACCTCCCGGGACGGGCGAGCAGTACTTC
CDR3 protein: CASSPPGTGEQYF

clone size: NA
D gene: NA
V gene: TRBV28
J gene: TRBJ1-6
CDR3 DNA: TGTGCCAGCAGTTTGGAACAAACCTATAATTCACCCCTCCACTTT
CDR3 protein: CASSLEQTYNSPLHF

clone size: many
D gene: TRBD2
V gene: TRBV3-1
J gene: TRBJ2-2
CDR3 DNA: TGTGCCAGCAGCCTAGGCACTAGCGGTGGGACCGGGGAGCTGTTTTTT
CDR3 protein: CASSLGTSGGTGELFF

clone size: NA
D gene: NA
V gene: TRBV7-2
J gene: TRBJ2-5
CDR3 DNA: TGTGCCAGCAGCCCCCAGGGACCTCTGTTGGAGACCCAGTACTTC
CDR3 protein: CASSPQGPLLETQYF

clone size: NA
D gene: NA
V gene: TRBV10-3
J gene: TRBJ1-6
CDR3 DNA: TGTGCCATCAGTGAGTCGGGGAGCTATAATTCACCCCTCCACTTT
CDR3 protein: CAISESGSYNSPLHF

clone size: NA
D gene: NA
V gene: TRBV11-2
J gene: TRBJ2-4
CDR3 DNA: TGTGCCAGCAGCAACACAGCAGCCAAAAACATTCAGTACTTC
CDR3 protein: CASSNTAAKNIQYF